Below, 22 T cell receptor beta chains from the same sample are listed, as sequenced in a study of cytomegalovirus exposure and HLA in healthy donors. Both 60 Vbeta primers and 13 Jbeta primers went into the PCR. TCRdb keeps only in-frame clones here, not all; method: immunoSEQ multiplex PCR. The sample lists 88,000 or so clones, approximately 62% occurring once. The specimen was PBMCs. The receptors derive from a male donor in good health and CMV-seropositive.

V gene TRBV5-6 combines with J gene TRBJ2-1; D perhaps matches TRBD2 (6 bases). V was trimmed by 4 bases and J by 7 bases, leaving 12 bases between them. From germline, CDR1 is SGHDT and CDR2 YYEEEE. The CDR3 has 13 residues. CDR3 region: CASSPPGGNEQFF. The CDR3 DNA reads as TGTGCCAGCAGCCCGCCCGGAGGGAATGAGCAGTTCTTC.

In this sample, this clone turned up a few times. The V call is TRBV6-1, the J call TRBJ1-2, with 8 bases matching TRBD1. The germline gives CDR1 MNHNS, CDR2 SASEGT. This CDR3 comprises 15 residues. The V and J ends lost 0 bases and 4 bases, in that order; junction bases with no gene match: 4. The CDR3 sequence is CASSEAQGALYGYTF. Written as DNA, the CDR3 is TGTGCCAGCAGTGAAGCTCAGGGGGCCCTCTATGGCTACACCTTC.

This chain uses TRBV7-9 with TRBJ2-7; a weak D match, TRBD1 (5 bases). Trimming removed 3 bases at V and 2 bases at J, with 14 bases between. CDR3 length: 15 amino acids. Germline V gene sequence: CDR1 SEHNR, CDR2 FQNEAQ (reference sequence). The CDR3 sequence is CASSFRDEDPYEQYF. The CDR3 coding sequence is TGTGCCAGCAGCTTCAGGGATGAGGATCCCTACGAGCAGTACTTC.

This clone was seen more than once but under ten times. This chain connects TRBV29-1 to TRBJ2-5; the D gene is possibly TRBD1 (8 bases). The DNA matches TRBJ2-7 better at its end, which makes the J call doubtful. The CDR3 sequence is 13 residues long. Looked up from germline, CDR1 is SQVTM and CDR2 is ANQGSEA. CDR3 coding DNA: TGCAGCGTGACACAGGGGGGGCGGTACGAGCAGTACTTC. It codes for CSVTQGGRYEQYF.

The gene calls are TRBV28 and TRBJ2-7; 8 nucleotides line up with TRBD2. The CDR3 spans 15 residues. Trimming at V came to 2 bases and at J to 5 bases, leaving 8 bases not matched to a gene. CDR1 MDHEN and CDR2 SYDVKM come from the germline V gene. CDR3 residues: CASSLRGGGVNEQYF. The CDR3 nucleotides read TGTGCCAGCAGTTTACGGGGGGGAGGGGTCAACGAGCAGTACTTC. Full variable domain (rest looked up from reference TRBV28 and TRBJ2-7): DVKVTQSSRYLVKRTGEKVFLECVQDMDHENMFWYRQDPGLGLRLIYFSYDVKMKEKGDIPEGYSVSREKKERFSLILESASTNQTSMYLCASSLRGGGVNEQYFGPGTRLTVT.

J is TRBJ2-7 and V is TRBV28; perhaps TRBD2 as D (7 bases). Germline loops: CDR1 MDHEN, CDR2 SYDVKM. The CDR3 length is 14 residues. V lost 5 bases to trimming and J lost 3 bases, with 14 bases between them. The CDR3 coding sequence is TGTGCCAGCAGTCCGTTGGGAGGGGGCTACGAGCAGTACTTC. This translates into CASSPLGGGYEQYF.

The chain links TRBV19 to TRBJ1-6; D remains ambiguous. Germline V CDR1 and CDR2: LNHDA, SQIVND (reference sequence). The CDR3 loop spans 16 amino acids. With 5 bases removed from V and 9 bases from J, the gap between germline ends came to 20 bases. The CDR3 DNA reads TGTGCCAGTAGTGGAGGAGCTATCCCTCCTCGTTCACCCCTCCACTTT. This encodes CASSGGAIPPRSPLHF.

This clone was detected a few times. This chain uses TRBV19 with TRBJ2-7; 9 bases match TRBD1. The CDR3 is 14 amino acids. Germline V gene sequence: CDR1 LNHDA, CDR2 SQIVND (reference sequence). Losses at the gene ends were 5 bases for V and 4 bases for J; bases not matched to a gene: 6. The CDR3 nucleotides read TGTGCCAGTAGTCCAGGGACAGGGAATTACGAGCAGTACTTC. It encodes CASSPGTGNYEQYF.

This chain connects TRBV7-3 to TRBJ1-2; 7 bases are shared with TRBD1. Germline loops: CDR1 SGHTA, CDR2 FQGTGA. The CDR3 runs to 17 residues. The ends lost 3 bases at V and 3 bases at J; junction bases unmatched: 13. DNA for the CDR3: TGTGCCAGCAGCTTGACTCCCCGGGACAGCCGTGACTATGGCTACACCTTC. As protein: CASSLTPRDSRDYGYTF.

This clone was seen a handful of times. V and J are TRBV7-2 and TRBJ2-7, with 7 bases identical to TRBD1. The V gene end was trimmed by 3 bases and the J gene end by 1 base; junction bases not matched to a gene: 6. The V gene's germline CDR1 is SGHTA and CDR2 FQGNSA. The CDR3 contains 15 residues. The CDR3 bases are TGTGCCAGCAGCTTCACAGGGGAAGGGTCCTACGAGCAGTACTTC. Protein sequence: CASSFTGEGSYEQYF. The variable domain in full, completed from reference TRBV7-2 and TRBJ2-7, reads GAGVSQSPSNKVTEKGKDVELRCDPISGHTALYWYRQSLGQGLEFLIYFQGNSAPDKSGLPSDRFSAERTGGSVSTLTIQRTQQEDSAVYLCASSFTGEGSYEQYFGPGTRLTVT.

The rearrangement uses TRBV5-1 and TRBJ1-1; 7 nucleotides align to TRBD1. Unmatched junction bases numbered 5, after V lost 8 bases and J lost 1 base. Germline V gene sequence: CDR1 SGHRS, CDR2 YFSETQ. This CDR3 has 13 residues. Here the CDR3 reads CASRDSWNTEAFF. The CDR3 DNA sequence: TGCGCCAGTCGGGACAGCTGGAACACTGAAGCTTTCTTT. The whole variable domain, remainder taken from reference TRBV5-1 and TRBJ1-1, is KAGVTQTPRYLIKTRGQQVTLSCSPISGHRSVSWYQQTPGQGLQFLFEYFSETQRNKGNFPGRFSGRQFSNSRSEMNVSTLELGDSALYLCASRDSWNTEAFFGQGTRLTVV.

The sample holds a few counts of this clone. This chain uses TRBV5-8 with TRBJ1-2; a possible D gene is TRBD1 (6 bases). The CDR3 runs 13 residues. CDR1 is SGHTS and CDR2 is YDEGEE in the germline V gene. The germline V and J ends were trimmed by 5 bases and 8 bases, with 16 bases remaining between them. The CDR3 reads CASRQGPYEGYTF. The CDR3 DNA follows: TGTGCCAGCAGACAGGGACCCTATGAAGGCTACACCTTC.

The chain carries TRBV6-5 and TRBJ2-5; tentative D call: TRBD1 (7 bases). From germline, CDR1 is MNHEY and CDR2 SVGAGI. The CDR3 runs 16 residues. V was trimmed by 0 bases and J by 7 bases, leaving 18 bases between them. The CDR3 sequence is CASSYSRGALPGTQYF. The CDR3 DNA is TGTGCCAGCAGTTACTCCAGGGGGGCCCTTCCAGGGACCCAGTACTTC.

This clone has a handful of counts. The chain uses TRBV20-1 and TRBJ2-7, with D perhaps TRBD2 (6 bases). This CDR3 has 8 residues. Germline loops: CDR1 DFQATT, CDR2 SNEGSKA (reference sequence). CDR3 sequence (DNA): TGCGCGGGATACGAGCAGTACTTC. Translated: CAGYEQYF.

This clone has just a few counts. This sequence joins TRBV2 and TRBJ1-5; 7 bases line up with TRBD1. The CDR3 covers 14 residues. Germline loops: CDR1 SNHLY, CDR2 FYNNEI. V lost 6 bases, J lost 0 bases, and 2 bases stayed unmatched. CDR3 sequence: CASSRDSSNQPQHF. Written as DNA, the CDR3 is TGTGCCAGCAGCCGGGACAGTAGCAATCAGCCCCAGCATTTT.

This clone was counted only a few times. The V gene is TRBV7-6, the J gene TRBJ2-6; D is unresolved. Trimming took off 4 bases at V and 0 bases at J, with 16 bases between the two ends. This CDR3 has 18 residues. The germline V gene has CDR1 SGHVS and CDR2 FNYEAQ. This CDR3 is CASSSRGISNSGANVLTF. Written as DNA, the CDR3 is TGTGCCAGCAGCTCTAGAGGCATTAGCAACTCTGGGGCCAACGTCCTGACTTTC.

This clone has only a few counts. This chain links TRBV4-3 with TRBJ1-5, with a possible D match to TRBD1 (5 bases). Trimming left V 0 bases short and J 6 bases short, with 12 bases between. This CDR3 spans 15 amino acids. Germline CDR1 and CDR2: LGHNA and YSLEER. CDR3 protein: CASSQDLVRGQPQHF. The CDR3 DNA follows: TGCGCCAGCAGCCAAGATCTTGTAAGGGGTCAGCCCCAGCATTTT.

The chain's CDR3 is CASSPADREQYF. The CDR3 DNA follows: TGTGCCAGCTCCCCAGCGGATCGCGAGCAGTACTTC. The rearrangement joins TRBV18 to TRBJ2-7; a possible D gene is TRBD2 (5 bases). V was pared by 6 bases and J by 6 bases, with 12 bases between. CDR3 length: 12 amino acids. Germline values: CDR1 KGHSH, CDR2 LQKENI.

The V and J genes are TRBV30 and TRBJ2-5; 8 bases map to TRBD2. CDR3 length: 12 amino acids. Trimming took 2 bases from V and 7 from J; bases not matched to a gene: 3. Germline values: CDR1 GTSNPN, CDR2 SVGIG (reference sequence). CDR3 sequence: CAWSRREGTQYF. The CDR3 DNA is TGTGCCTGGAGTAGACGGGAGGGGACCCAGTACTTC.

In its sample, this clone is medium-sized (0.01 to 0.1%). The chain carries TRBV4-1 and TRBJ1-1; D unresolved. The CDR3 extends over 15 amino acids. Looked up from germline, CDR1 is MGHRA and CDR2 is YSYEKL. V lost 1 base and J 2 bases, leaving 11 bases between the germline ends. The CDR3: CASSQVGQYNTEAFF. The DNA of the CDR3 is TGCGCCAGCAGCCAAGTTGGGCAGTATAACACTGAAGCTTTCTTT.

Details on this clone: The junction shows a germline mismatch at one end, possibly a read error. J is TRBJ1-5 and V is TRBV28; no reliable D call. The germline CDR1 and CDR2 sequences are MDHEN and SYDVKM. The CDR3 runs 14 residues. Here the CDR3 DNA reads TGTGCCACCAGTGGCTCCGCTCGCAATCAGCCCCAGCATTTT. Protein product: CATSGSARNQPQHF.

The chain carries TRBV19 and TRBJ1-1; no reliable D call. The germline CDR1 and CDR2 sequences are LNHDA and SQIVND (reference sequence). V dropped 7 bases and J dropped 1 base, with 13 bases sitting between them. The CDR3 is 14 amino acids. CDR3 bases: TGTGCCAGTATTAGGCCGGGAACGAACACTGAAGCTTTCTTT. Translating it yields CASIRPGTNTEAFF.